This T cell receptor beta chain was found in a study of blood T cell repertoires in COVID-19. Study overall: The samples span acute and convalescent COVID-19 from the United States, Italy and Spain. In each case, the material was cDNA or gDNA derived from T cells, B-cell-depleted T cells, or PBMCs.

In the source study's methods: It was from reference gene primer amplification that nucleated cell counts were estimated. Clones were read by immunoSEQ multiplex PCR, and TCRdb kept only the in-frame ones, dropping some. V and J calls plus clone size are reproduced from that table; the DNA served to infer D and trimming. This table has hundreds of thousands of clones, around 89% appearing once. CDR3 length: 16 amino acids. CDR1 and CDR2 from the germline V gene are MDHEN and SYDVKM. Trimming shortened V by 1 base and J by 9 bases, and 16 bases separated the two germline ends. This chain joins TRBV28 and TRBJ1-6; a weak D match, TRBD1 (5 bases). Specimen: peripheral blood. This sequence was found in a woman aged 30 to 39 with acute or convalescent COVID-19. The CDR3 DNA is TGTGCCAGCAGTTTATCGCCGCAGGGTATGGGTTCACCCCTCCACTTT. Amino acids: CASSLSPQGMGSPLHF.